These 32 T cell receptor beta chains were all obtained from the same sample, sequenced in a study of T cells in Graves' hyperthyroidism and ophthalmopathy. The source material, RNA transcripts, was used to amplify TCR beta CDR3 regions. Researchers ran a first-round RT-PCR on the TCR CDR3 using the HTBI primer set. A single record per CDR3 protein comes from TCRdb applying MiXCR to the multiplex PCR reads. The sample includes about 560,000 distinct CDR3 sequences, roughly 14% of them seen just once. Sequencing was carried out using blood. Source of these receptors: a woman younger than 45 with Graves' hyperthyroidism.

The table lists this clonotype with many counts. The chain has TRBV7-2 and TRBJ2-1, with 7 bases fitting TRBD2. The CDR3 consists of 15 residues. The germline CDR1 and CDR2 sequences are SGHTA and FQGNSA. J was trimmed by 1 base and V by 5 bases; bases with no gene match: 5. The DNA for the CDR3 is TGTGCCAGCAGCCAAAGTAGCGGGTCCTACAATGAGCAGTTCTTC. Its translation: CASSQSSGSYNEQFF. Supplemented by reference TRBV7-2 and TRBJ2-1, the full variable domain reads GAGVSQSPSNKVTEKGKDVELRCDPISGHTALYWYRQSLGQGLEFLIYFQGNSAPDKSGLPSDRFSAERTGGSVSTLTIQRTQQEDSAVYLCASSQSSGSYNEQFFGPGTRLTVL.

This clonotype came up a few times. CDR3 DNA: TGTGCCAGCAGCTTAAGGTATGGGACTAGCCACAGCAATGAGCAGTTCTTC. It is translated as CASSLRYGTSHSNEQFF. The V and J genes are TRBV5-4 and TRBJ2-1; 9 nucleotides line up with TRBD2. Germline values: CDR1 SGHNT, CDR2 YYREEE (reference sequence). After removal of 2 bases from V and 6 bases from J, the junction contained 12 bases not matched to a gene. The CDR3 covers 17 residues. The whole variable domain, filled in from reference TRBV5-4 and TRBJ2-1, reads ETGVTQSPTHLIKTRGQQVTLRCSSQSGHNTVSWYQQALGQGPQFIFQYYREEENGRGNFPPRFSGLQFPNYSSELNVNALELDDSALYLCASSLRYGTSHSNEQFFGPGTRLTVL.

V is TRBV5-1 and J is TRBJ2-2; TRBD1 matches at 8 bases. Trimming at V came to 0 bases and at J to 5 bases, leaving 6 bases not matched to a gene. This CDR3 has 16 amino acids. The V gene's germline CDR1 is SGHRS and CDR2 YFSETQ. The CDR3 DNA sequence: TGCGCCAGCAGCTTGGATACAGGGGGTTGGACCGGGGAGCTGTTTTTT. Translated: CASSLDTGGWTGELFF.

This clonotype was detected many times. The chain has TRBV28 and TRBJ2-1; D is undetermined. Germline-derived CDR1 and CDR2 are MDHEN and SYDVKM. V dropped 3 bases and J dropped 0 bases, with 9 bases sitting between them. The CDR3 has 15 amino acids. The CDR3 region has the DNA TGTGCCAGCAGTTTTTGGGCCAGCTCCTACAATGAGCAGTTCTTC. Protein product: CASSFWASSYNEQFF. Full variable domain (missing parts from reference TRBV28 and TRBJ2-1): DVKVTQSSRYLVKRTGEKVFLECVQDMDHENMFWYRQDPGLGLRLIYFSYDVKMKEKGDIPEGYSVSREKKERFSLILESASTNQTSMYLCASSFWASSYNEQFFGPGTRLTVL.

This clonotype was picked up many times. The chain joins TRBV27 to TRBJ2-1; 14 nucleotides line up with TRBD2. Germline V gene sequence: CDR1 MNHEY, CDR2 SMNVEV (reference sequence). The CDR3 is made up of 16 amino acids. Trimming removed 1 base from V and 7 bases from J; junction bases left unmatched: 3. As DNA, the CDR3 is TGTGCCAGCAGTTTATGGGGGACTAGCGGGGGTAATGAGCAGTTCTTC. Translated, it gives CASSLWGTSGGNEQFF.

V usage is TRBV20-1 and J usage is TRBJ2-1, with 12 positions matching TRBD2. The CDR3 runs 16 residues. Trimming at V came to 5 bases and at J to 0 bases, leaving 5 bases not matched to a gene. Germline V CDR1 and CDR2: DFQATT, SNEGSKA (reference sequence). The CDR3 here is CSARGLAGYSYNEQFF. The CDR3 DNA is TGCAGTGCTCGAGGACTAGCGGGATACTCCTACAATGAGCAGTTCTTC.

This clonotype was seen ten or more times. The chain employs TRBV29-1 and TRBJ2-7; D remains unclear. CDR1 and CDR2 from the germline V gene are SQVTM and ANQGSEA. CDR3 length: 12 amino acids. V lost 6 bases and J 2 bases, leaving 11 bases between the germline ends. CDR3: CSVEWTPYEQYF. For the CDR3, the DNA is TGCAGCGTGGAGTGGACCCCCTACGAGCAGTACTTC.

The CDR3 loop reads CASSKRGLAGDNEQFF. In DNA form, the CDR3 reads TGTGCCAGCAGCAAAAGAGGACTAGCGGGAGACAATGAGCAGTTCTTC. The chain employs TRBV7-9 and TRBJ2-1; 13 bases agree with TRBD2. After removal of 5 bases from V and 5 bases from J, the junction contained 6 bases not matched to a gene. This CDR3 spans 16 amino acids. The germline V gene encodes CDR1 SEHNR and CDR2 FQNEAQ (reference sequence).

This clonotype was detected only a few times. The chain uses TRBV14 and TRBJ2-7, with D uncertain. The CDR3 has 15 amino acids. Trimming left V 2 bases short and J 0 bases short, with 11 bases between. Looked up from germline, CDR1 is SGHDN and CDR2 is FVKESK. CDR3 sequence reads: CASSQKTSLSYEQYF. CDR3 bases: TGTGCCAGCAGCCAAAAGACAAGTCTCTCCTACGAGCAGTACTTC.

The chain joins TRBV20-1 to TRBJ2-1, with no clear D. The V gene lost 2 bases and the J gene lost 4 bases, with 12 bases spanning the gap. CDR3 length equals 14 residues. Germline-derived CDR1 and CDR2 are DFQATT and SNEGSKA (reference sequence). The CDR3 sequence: CSARSFSTYNEQFF. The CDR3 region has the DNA TGCAGTGCTAGATCCTTCTCTACATACAATGAGCAGTTCTTC.

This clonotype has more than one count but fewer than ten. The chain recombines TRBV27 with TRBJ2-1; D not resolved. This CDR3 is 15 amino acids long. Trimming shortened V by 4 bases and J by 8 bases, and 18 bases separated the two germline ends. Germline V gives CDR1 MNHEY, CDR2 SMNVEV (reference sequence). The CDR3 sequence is CASSSRLWGSDEQFF. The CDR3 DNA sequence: TGTGCCAGCAGTTCCCGACTGTGGGGTTCGGATGAGCAGTTCTTC.

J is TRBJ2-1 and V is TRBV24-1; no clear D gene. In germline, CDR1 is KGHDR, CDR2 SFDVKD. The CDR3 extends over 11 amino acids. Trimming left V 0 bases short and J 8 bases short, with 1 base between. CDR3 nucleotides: TGTGCCACCAGTGATTTGGATGAGCAGTTCTTC. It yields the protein CATSDLDEQFF.

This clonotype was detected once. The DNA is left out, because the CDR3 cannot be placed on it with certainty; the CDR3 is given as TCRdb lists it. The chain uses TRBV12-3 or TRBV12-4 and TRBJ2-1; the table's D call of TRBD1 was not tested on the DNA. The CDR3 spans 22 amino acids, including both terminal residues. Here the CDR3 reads CASSARGATYEQYFGPGNEQFF.

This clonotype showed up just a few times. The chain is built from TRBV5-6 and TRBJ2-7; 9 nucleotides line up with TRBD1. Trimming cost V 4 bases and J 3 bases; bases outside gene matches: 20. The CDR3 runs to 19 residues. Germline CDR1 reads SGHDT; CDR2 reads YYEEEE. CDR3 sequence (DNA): TGTGCCAGCAGCGCTGGACAGGGGCTCCTTCAAACCCTCATCTACGAGCAGTACTTC. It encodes CASSAGQGLLQTLIYEQYF.

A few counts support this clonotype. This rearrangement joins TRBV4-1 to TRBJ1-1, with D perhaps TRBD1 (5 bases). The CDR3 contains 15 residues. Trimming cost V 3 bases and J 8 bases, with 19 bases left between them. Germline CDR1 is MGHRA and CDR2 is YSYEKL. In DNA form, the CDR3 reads TGCGCCAGCAGCCACGAGGTAGGGGAGGCGATAGAAGCTTTCTTT. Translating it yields CASSHEVGEAIEAFF.

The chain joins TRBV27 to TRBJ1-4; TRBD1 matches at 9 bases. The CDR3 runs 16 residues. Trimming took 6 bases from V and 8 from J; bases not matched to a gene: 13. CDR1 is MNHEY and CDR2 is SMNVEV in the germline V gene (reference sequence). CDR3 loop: CASSPQSTGGPEKLFF. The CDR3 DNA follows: TGTGCCAGCAGCCCCCAATCGACAGGGGGTCCGGAAAAACTGTTTTTT.

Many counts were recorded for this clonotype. This chain's CDR3 is CAISTSASDTQYF. CDR3 nucleotide sequence: TGTGCCATCAGCACTAGCGCATCAGATACGCAGTATTTT. V usage is TRBV10-3 and J usage is TRBJ2-3, with 7 nucleotides matching TRBD2. Germline lookup yields CDR1 ENHRY and CDR2 SYGVKD. The CDR3 contains 13 residues. V lost 6 bases and J lost 4; bases outside the gene matches: 4.

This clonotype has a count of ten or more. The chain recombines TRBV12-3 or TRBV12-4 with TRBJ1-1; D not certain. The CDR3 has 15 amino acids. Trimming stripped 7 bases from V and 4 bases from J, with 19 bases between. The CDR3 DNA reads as TGTGCCAGCATTAATTCGGACCGAGGCTTCACTGAAGCTTTCTTT. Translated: CASINSDRGFTEAFF.

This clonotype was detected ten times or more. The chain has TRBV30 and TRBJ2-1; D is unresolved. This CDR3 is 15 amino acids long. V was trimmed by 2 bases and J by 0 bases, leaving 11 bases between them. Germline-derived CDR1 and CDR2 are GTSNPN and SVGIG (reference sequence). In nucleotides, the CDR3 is TGTGCCTGGAGTCCAAGGTGGAACTCCTACAATGAGCAGTTCTTC. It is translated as CAWSPRWNSYNEQFF.

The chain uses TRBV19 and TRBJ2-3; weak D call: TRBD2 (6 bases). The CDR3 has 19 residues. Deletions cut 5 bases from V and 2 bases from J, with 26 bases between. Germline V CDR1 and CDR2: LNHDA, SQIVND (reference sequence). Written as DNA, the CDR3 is TGTGCCAGTAGTGGTAGACTAGAAGCCACCGCCTTCTACACAGATACGCAGTATTTT. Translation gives CASSGRLEATAFYTDTQYF.

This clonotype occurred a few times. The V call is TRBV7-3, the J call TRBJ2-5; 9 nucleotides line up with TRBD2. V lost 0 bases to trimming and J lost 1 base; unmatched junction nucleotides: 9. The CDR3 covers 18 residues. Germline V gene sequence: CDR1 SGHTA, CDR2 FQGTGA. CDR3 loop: CASSLTGGASGAQETQYF. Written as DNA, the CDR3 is TGTGCCAGCAGCTTAACGGGGGGCGCTAGCGGGGCCCAAGAGACCCAGTACTTC.

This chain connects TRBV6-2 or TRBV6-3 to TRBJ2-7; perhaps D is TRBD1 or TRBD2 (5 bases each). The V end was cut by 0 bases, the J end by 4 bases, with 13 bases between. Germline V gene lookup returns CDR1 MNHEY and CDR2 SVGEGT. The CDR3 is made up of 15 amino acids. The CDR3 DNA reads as TGTGCCAGCAGTTACTCGATGGACACGGGGTACGAGCAGTACTTC. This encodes CASSYSMDTGYEQYF.

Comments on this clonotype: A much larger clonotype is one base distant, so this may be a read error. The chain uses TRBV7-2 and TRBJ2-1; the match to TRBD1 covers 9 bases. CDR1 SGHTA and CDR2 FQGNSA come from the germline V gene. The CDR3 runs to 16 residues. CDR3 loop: CASSLGGGQGRYERFF. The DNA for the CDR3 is TGTGCCAGCAGCTTAGGAGGGGGACAGGGCCGATATGAGCGGTTCTTC.

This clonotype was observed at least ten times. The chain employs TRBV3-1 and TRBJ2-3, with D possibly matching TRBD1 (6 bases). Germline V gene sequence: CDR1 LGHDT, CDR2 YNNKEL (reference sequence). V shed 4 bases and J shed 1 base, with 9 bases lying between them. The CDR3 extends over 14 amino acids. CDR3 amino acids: CASSLRQGTDTQYF. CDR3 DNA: TGTGCCAGCAGCCTCCGACAGGGCACAGATACGCAGTATTTT.

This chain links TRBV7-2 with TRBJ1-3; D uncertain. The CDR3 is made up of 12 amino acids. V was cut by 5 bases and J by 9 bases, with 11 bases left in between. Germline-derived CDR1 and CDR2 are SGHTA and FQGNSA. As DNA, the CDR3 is TGTGCCAGCAGCCTAGGGCCGAGCACCATATATTTT. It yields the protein CASSLGPSTIYF.

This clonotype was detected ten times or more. This chain's CDR3 is CASSSRDMNTEAFF. CDR3 bases: TGTGCCAGCTCCTCAAGGGACATGAACACTGAAGCTTTCTTT. The J gene is TRBJ1-1, the V gene TRBV12-3 or TRBV12-4; a possible D gene is TRBD1 (6 bases). V lost 8 bases to trimming and J lost 0 bases, with 13 bases between them. The CDR3 length is 14 residues.

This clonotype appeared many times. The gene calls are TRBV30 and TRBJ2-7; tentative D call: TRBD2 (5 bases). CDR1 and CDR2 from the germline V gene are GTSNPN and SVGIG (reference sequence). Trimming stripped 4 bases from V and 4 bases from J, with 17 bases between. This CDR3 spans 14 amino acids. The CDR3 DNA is TGTGCCTGGACCCGGGGTCCTCAGAGGTACGAGCAGTACTTC. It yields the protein CAWTRGPQRYEQYF.

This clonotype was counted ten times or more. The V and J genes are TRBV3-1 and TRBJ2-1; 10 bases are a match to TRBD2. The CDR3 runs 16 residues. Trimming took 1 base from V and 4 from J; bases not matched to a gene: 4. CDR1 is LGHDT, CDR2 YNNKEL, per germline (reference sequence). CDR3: CASSQVPGLAYNEQFF. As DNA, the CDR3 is TGTGCCAGCAGCCAAGTACCGGGACTAGCGTACAATGAGCAGTTCTTC.

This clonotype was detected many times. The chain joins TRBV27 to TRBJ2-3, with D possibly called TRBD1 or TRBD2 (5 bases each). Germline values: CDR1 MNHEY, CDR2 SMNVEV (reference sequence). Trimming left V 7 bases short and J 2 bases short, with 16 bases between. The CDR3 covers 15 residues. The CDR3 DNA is TGTGCCAGCACCCGGGACCGATTATACACAGATACGCAGTATTTT. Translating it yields CASTRDRLYTDTQYF.

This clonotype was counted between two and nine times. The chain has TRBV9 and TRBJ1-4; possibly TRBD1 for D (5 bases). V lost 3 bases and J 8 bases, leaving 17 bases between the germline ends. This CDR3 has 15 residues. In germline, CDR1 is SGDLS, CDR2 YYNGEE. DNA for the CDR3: TGTGCCAGCAGCGCCATGTGGGGGACCCGAGAAAAACTGTTTTTT. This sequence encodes CASSAMWGTREKLFF.

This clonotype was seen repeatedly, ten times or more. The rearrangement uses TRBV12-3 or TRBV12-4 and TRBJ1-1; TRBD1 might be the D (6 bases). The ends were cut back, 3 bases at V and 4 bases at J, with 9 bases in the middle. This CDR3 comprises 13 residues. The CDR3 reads CASSFRQVTEAFF. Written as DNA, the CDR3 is TGTGCCAGCAGTTTTCGACAGGTCACTGAAGCTTTCTTT.

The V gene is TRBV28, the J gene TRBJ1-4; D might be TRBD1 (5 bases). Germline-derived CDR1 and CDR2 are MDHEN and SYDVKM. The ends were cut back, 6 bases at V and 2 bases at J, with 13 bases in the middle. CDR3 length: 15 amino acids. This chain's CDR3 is CASRSDRVTNEKLFF. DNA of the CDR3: TGTGCCAGCAGAAGTGACAGAGTCACTAATGAAAAACTGTTTTTT.